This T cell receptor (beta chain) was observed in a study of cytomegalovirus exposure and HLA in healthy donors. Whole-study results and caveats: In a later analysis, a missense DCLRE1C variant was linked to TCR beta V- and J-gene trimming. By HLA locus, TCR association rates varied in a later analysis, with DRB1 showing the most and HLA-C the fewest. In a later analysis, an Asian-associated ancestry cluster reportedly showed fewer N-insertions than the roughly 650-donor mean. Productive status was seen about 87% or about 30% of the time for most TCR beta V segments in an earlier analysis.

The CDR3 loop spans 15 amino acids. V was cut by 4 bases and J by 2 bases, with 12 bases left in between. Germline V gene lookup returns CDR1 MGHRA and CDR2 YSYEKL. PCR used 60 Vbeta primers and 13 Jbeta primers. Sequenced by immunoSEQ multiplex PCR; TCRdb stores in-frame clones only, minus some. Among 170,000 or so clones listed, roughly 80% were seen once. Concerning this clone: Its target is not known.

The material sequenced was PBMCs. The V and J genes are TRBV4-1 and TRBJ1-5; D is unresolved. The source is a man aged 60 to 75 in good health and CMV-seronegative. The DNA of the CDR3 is TGCGCCAGCAGCCCCGGGGAGAGGGGCAATCAGCCCCAGCATTTT. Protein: CASSPGERGNQPQHF.